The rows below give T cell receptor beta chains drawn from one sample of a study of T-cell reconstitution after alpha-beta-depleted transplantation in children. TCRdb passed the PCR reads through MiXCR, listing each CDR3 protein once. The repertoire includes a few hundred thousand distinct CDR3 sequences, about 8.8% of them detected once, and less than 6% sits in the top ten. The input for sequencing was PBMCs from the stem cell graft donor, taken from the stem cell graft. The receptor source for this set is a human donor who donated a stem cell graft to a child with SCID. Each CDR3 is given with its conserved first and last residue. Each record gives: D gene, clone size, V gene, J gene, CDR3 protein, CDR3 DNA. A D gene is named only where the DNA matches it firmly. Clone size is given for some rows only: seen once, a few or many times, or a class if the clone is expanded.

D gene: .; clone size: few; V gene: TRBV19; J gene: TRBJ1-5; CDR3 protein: CASSTIGTPYSNQPQHF; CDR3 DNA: TGTGCCAGTAGTACGATCGGGACACCGTATAGCAATCAGCCCCAGCATTTT
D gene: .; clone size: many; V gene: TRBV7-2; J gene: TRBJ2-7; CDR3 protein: CASSRDRSSTEQYF; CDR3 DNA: TGTGCCAGCAGCCGTGACAGATCATCTACGGAGCAGTACTTC
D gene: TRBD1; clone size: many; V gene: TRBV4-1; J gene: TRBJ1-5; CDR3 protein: CASSRGQGGSNQPQHF; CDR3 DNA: TGCGCCAGCAGCCGCGGACAGGGGGGAAGCAATCAGCCCCAGCATTTT
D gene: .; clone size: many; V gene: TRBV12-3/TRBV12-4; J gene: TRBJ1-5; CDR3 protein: CASSLGDYSNQPQHF; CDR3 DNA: TGTGCCAGCAGTTTGGGAGATTATAGCAATCAGCCCCAGCATTTT
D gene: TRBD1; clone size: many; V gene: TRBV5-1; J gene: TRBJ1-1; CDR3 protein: CASNRGQDYTEAFF; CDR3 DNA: TGCGCCAGCAACAGGGGGCAGGACTACACTGAAGCTTTCTTT
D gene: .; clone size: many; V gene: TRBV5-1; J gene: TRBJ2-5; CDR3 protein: CASSLESRQQETQYF; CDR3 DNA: TGCGCCAGCAGCTTGGAGAGTCGACAGCAAGAGACCCAGTACTTC
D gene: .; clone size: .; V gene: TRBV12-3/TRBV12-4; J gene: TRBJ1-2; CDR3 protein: CASSQSGKNYGDTF; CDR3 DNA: TGTGCCAGCAGCCAATCGGGGAAGAACTATGGCGACACCTTC
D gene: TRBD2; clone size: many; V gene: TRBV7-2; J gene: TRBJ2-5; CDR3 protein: CASSSGDLAGVETQYF; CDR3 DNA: TGTGCCAGCAGCTCAGGGGACTTAGCGGGGGTTGAGACCCAGTACTTC
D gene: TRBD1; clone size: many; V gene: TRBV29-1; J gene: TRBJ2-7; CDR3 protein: CSVGTGGSYEQYF; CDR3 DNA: TGCAGCGTCGGGACAGGGGGATCCTACGAGCAGTACTTC
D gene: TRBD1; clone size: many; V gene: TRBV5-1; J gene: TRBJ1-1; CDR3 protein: CASTTGDTVNTEAFF; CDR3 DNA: TGCGCCAGCACCACAGGGGATACTGTGAACACTGAAGCTTTCTTT
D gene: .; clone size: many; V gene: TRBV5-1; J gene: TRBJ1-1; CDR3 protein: CASSADRLNTEAFF; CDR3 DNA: TGCGCCAGCAGCGCAGACAGGTTGAACACTGAAGCTTTCTTT
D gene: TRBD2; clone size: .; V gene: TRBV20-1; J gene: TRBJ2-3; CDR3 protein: CSARARTSGPRGDTQYF; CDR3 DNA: TGCAGTGCTAGAGCGAGGACTAGCGGGCCTCGGGGAGATACGCAGTATTTT
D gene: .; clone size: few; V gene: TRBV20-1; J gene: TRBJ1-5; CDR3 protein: CSARGPTGTSNQPQHF; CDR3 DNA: TGCAGTGCTAGAGGACCCACAGGGACTAGCAATCAGCCCCAGCATTTT
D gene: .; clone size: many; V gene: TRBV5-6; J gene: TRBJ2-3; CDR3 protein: CASSFFLYGVPDTDTQYF; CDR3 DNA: TGTGCCAGCAGCTTTTTTCTGTACGGAGTTCCTGACACAGATACGCAGTATTTT
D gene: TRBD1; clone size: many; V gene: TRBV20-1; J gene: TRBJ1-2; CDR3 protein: CSAKGQVDYGYTF; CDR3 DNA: TGCAGTGCTAAAGGACAGGTTGACTATGGCTACACCTTC
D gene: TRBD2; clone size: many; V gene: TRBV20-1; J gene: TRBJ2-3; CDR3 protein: CSASSGGVTDTQYF; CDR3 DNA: TGCAGTGCTAGTAGCGGGGGAGTGACAGATACGCAGTATTTT
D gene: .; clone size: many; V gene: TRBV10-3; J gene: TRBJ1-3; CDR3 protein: CAITPGPPNTIYF; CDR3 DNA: TGTGCCATCACCCCCGGACCTCCCAACACCATATATTTT
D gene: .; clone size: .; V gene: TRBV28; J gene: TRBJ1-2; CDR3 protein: CASSPRGLPPEDGYTF; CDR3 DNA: TGTGCCAGCAGTCCCCGGGGGCTTCCCCCTGAGGATGGCTACACCTTC
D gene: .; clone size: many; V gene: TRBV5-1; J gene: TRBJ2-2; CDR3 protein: CASSPTGMTGELFF; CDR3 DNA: TGCGCCAGCAGCCCTACAGGGATGACCGGGGAGCTGTTTTTT
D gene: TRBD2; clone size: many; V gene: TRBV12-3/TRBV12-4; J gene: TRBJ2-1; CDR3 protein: CASSSSGGLFNEQFF; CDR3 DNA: TGTGCCAGCAGTTCTAGCGGGGGGCTATTCAATGAGCAGTTCTTC
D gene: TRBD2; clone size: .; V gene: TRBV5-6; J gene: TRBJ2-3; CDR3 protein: CASGSPSGGFTDTQYF; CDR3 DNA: TGTGCCAGCGGCAGCCCTAGCGGGGGCTTCACAGATACGCAGTATTTT
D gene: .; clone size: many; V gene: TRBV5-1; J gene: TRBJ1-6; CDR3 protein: CASSFRRRGSSPLHF; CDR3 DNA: TGCGCCAGCAGCTTTCGAAGAAGGGGGAGTTCACCCCTCCACTTT
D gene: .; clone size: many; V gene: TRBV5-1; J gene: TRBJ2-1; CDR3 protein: CASSLVGSSYNEQFF; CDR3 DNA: TGCGCCAGCAGCTTGGTGGGGAGCTCCTACAATGAGCAGTTCTTC
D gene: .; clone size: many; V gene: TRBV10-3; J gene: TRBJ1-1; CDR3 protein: CALTRGRDTEAFF; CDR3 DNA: TGTGCCCTCACAAGGGGCAGGGACACTGAAGCTTTCTTT
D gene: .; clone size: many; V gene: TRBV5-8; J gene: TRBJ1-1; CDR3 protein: CASSLDLVWNTEAFF; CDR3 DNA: TGTGCCAGCAGCTTGGATTTAGTTTGGAACACTGAAGCTTTCTTT
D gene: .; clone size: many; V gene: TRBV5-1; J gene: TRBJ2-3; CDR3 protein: CASSPRGDTQYF; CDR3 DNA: TGCGCCAGCAGCCCAAGAGGGGATACGCAGTATTTT
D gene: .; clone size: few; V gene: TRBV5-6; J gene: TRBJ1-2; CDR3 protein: CASSFQLRAYTF; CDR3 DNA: TGTGCCAGCAGCTTCCAACTAAGGGCCTACACCTTC
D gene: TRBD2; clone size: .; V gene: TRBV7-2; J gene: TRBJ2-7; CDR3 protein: CASSPLAGAPYEQYF; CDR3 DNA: TGTGCCAGCAGCCCCCTAGCGGGGGCCCCTTACGAGCAGTACTTC
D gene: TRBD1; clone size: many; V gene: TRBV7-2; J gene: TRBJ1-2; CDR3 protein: CAADRGLYGYTF; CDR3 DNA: TGTGCCGCCGACAGGGGGCTGTATGGCTACACCTTC
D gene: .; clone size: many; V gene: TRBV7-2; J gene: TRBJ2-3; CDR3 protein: CASSPSADTQYF; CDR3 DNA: TGTGCCAGCAGCCCAAGCGCAGATACGCAGTATTTT
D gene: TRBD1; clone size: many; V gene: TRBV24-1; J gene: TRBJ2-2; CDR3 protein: CATSEAGTGAGELFF; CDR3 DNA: TGTGCCACCAGTGAAGCCGGGACAGGGGCCGGGGAGCTGTTTTTT
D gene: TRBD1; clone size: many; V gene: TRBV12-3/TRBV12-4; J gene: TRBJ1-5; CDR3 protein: CASSFLQGGDQPQHF; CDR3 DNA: TGTGCCAGCAGTTTCCTACAGGGGGGAGACCAGCCCCAGCATTTT
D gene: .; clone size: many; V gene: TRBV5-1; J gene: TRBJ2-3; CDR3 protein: CASSLVGPLGGDTQYF; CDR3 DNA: TGCGCCAGCAGCTTGGTCGGCCCGCTTGGTGGGGATACGCAGTATTTT
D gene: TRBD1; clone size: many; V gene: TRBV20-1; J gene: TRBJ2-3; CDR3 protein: CSAADRVGTDTQYF; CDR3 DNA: TGCAGTGCTGCGGACAGGGTAGGGACAGATACGCAGTATTTT
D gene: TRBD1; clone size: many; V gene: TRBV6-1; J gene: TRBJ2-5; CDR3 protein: CASRSGQLIQETQYF; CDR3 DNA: TGTGCCAGCAGGTCGGGACAGTTAATCCAAGAGACCCAGTACTTC
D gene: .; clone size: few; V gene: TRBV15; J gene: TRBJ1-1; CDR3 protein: CATSTGGGRRGEAFF; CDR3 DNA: TGTGCCACCAGCACTGGGGGAGGGCGGAGGGGTGAAGCTTTCTTT
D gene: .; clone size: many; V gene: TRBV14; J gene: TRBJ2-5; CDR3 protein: CASSERVGHGTQYF; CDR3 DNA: TGTGCCAGCAGCGAACGAGTCGGGCACGGGACCCAGTACTTC
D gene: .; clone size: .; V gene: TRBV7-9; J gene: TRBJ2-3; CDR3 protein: CASSSRRTSTDTQYF; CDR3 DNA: TGTGCCAGCAGCTCGCGACGGACAAGCACAGATACGCAGTATTTT
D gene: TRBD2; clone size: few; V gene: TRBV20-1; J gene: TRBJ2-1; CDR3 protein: CSARRGLAFDEQFF; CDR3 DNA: TGCAGTGCTAGAAGGGGACTAGCGTTCGATGAGCAGTTCTTC
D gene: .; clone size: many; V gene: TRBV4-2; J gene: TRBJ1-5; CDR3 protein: CASSSREGSQPQHF; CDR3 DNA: TGTGCCAGCAGCTCCCGGGAGGGGAGTCAGCCCCAGCATTTT
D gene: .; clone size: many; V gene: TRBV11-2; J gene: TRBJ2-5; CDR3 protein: CASSLGPGRETQYF; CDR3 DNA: TGTGCCAGCAGCTTAGGCCCGGGGAGGGAGACCCAGTACTTC
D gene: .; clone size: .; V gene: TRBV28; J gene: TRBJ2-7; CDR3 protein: CASSFEVSSYEQYF; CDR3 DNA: TGTGCCAGCAGTTTTGAGGTTAGCTCCTACGAGCAGTACTTC
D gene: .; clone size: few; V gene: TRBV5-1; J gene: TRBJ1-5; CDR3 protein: CASSLDLDGPQHF; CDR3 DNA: TGCGCCAGCAGCTTGGACCTGGATGGGCCCCAGCATTTT
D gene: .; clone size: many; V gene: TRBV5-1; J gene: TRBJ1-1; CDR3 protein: CASSFGHGVNTEAFF; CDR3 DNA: TGCGCCAGCAGCTTCGGTCATGGGGTCAACACTGAAGCTTTCTTT
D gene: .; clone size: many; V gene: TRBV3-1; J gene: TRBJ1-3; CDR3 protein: CASSQVLRASGNTIYF; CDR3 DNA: TGTGCCAGCAGCCAAGTTCTGAGAGCGTCTGGAAACACCATATATTTT
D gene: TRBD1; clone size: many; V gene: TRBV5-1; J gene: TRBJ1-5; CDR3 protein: CASSLGGQGTGQPQHF; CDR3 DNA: TGCGCCAGCAGCTTGGGGGGACAGGGGACGGGTCAGCCCCAGCATTTT
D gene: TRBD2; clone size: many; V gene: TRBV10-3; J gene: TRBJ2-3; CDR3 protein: CAIHRTSGGPTDTQYF; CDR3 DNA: TGTGCCATCCACCGTACTAGCGGGGGGCCCACAGATACGCAGTATTTT
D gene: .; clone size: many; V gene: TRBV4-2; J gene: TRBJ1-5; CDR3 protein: CASSQDRAGGRQPQHF; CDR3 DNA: TGTGCCAGCAGCCAAGATCGGGCGGGGGGCCGGCAGCCCCAGCATTTT
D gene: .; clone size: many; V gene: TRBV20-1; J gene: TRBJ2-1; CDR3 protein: CSARLSQNYNEQFF; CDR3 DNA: TGCAGTGCTAGATTGTCCCAGAACTACAATGAGCAGTTCTTC
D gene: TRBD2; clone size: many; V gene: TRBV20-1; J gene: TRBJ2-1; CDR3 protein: CSARDRVRGGGNEQFF; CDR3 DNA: TGCAGTGCTAGAGATCGGGTGCGGGGGGGAGGCAATGAGCAGTTCTTC
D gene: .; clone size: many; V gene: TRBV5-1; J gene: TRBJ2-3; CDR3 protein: CASGELSTDTQYF; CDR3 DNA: TGCGCCAGCGGGGAACTCTCCACAGATACGCAGTATTTT
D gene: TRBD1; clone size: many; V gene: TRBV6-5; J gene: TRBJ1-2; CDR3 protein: CASSYYNRGPGYTF; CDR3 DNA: TGTGCCAGCAGTTACTACAACAGGGGGCCTGGCTACACCTTC
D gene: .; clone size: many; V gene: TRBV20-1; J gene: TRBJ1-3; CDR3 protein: CSARDTRSGNTIYF; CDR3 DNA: TGCAGTGCGCGGGACACTCGGAGTGGAAACACCATATATTTT